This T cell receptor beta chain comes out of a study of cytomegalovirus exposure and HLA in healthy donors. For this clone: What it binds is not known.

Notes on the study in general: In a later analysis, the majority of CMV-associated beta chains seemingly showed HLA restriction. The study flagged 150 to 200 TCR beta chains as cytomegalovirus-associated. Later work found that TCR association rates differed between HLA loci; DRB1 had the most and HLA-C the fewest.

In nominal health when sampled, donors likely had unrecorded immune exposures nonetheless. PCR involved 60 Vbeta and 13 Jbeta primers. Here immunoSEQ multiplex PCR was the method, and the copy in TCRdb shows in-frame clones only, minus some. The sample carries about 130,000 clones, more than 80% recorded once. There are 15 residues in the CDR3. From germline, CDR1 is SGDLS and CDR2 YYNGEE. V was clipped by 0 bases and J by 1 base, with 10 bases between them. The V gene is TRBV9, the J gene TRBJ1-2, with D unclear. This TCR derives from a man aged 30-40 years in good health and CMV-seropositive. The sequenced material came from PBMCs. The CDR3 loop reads CASSVGPIVNYGYTF. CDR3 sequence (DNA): TGTGCCAGCAGCGTAGGGCCAATCGTTAACTATGGCTACACCTTC.